This T cell receptor beta chain was sequenced in a study of sequential checkpoint blockade in melanoma. Study context: Patients were randomized 1:1 to nivolumab-then-ipilimumab or ipilimumab-then-nivolumab first-line. Each arm's sequence ended with maintenance nivolumab.

Method: immunoSEQ multiplex PCR; TCRdb's copy keeps in-frame clones and lacks some. Of tens of thousands of clones in the sample, roughly 89% were seen once. The treatment is: randomized to nivolumab then ipilimumab (arm A) or the reverse (arm B). None of the patients previously received DNA-damaging chemotherapy. Live CD3+CD8+ CD19− CD56− cells were sorted from PBMCs. From germline, CDR1 is SGDLS and CDR2 YYNGEE. The CDR3 loop spans 11 amino acids. V was shortened by 5 bases and J by 2 bases, with 3 bases between the two germline ends. Sample: CD8+ T cells sorted from blood (inferred from file names), taken from a patient given nivolumab and ipilimumab in sequence. The chain links TRBV9 to TRBJ2-3; D ambiguous. The TCR was taken from a human donor with melanoma. DNA for the CDR3: TGTGCCAGCAGTCTCACAGATACGCAGTATTTT. As protein: CASSLTDTQYF.